Below are 10 T cell receptor beta chains sequenced from a single sample in a study of blood T cell repertoires in COVID-19. Produced via immunoSEQ multiplex PCR; TCRdb's table is partial and in-frame only. The table lists about 68,000 clones, nearly 90% of them singletons. The sample was peripheral blood. These receptor sequences come from a woman between 50 and 59 years old with COVID-19, enrolled during active disease.

The sample holds one count of this clone. The CDR3 coding sequence is TGTGCCAGCACCCGAGGAGATCAGCCCCAGCATTTT. Translating it yields CASTRGDQPQHF. This sequence joins TRBV7-8 and TRBJ1-5, with D unresolved. V dropped 7 bases and J dropped 5 bases, with 9 bases sitting between them. Germline V gene sequence: CDR1 SGHVS, CDR2 FQNEAQ. The CDR3 totals 12 residues.

This rearrangement joins TRBV19 to TRBJ2-7, with D tentatively TRBD2 (5 bases). V shed 4 bases and J shed 2 bases, with 18 bases lying between them. CDR1 LNHDA and CDR2 SQIVND come from the germline V gene (reference sequence). The CDR3 runs to 16 residues. In DNA form, the CDR3 reads TGTGCCAGTAGTACCCTGGGTAGGACTCTCCCCTACGAGCAGTACTTC. The encoded protein is CASSTLGRTLPYEQYF.

This chain joins TRBV5-1 and TRBJ2-2, with D possibly being TRBD2 (5 bases). V lost 0 bases to trimming and J lost 0 bases, with 6 bases between them. Germline V gene data show CDR1 as SGHRS and CDR2 as YFSETQ. This CDR3 has 15 amino acids. The DNA of the CDR3 is TGCGCCAGCAGCTTGGACGGGACGAACACCGGGGAGCTGTTTTTT. Residues: CASSLDGTNTGELFF.

As regards this clone: Other DNA sequences in the sample encode the same CDR3. This sequence joins TRBV7-2 and TRBJ2-1; possible D gene TRBD2, 5 bases. The CDR3 length is 15 residues. Trimming shortened V by 2 bases and J by 0 bases, and 8 bases separated the two germline ends. The germline V gene encodes CDR1 SGHTA and CDR2 FQGNSA. This chain's CDR3 is CASSLSGSSYNEQFF. CDR3 bases: TGTGCCAGCAGCTTATCTGGGAGCTCCTACAATGAGCAGTTCTTC.

The V gene is TRBV19, the J gene TRBJ1-1; tentatively, D is TRBD1 (6 bases). There are 14 residues in the CDR3. The germline gives CDR1 LNHDA, CDR2 SQIVND (reference sequence). V was pared by 9 bases and J by 4 bases, with 18 bases between. The CDR3: CASSPDRITTEAFF. The CDR3, as DNA: TGTGCCAGCTCCCCAGACAGGATTACCACTGAAGCTTTCTTT.

The V call is TRBV29-1, the J call TRBJ2-5; TRBD1 matches at 8 bases. Per germline, CDR1 SQVTM and CDR2 ANQGSEA. CDR3 size: 13 residues. V was clipped by 7 bases and J by 5 bases; unmatched bases: 9. The CDR3 region is CSGRRGRGETQYF. DNA of the CDR3: TGCAGCGGCCGCAGGGGGCGCGGGGAGACCCAGTACTTC.

This chain joins TRBV6-2 or TRBV6-3 and TRBJ2-7, with D possibly being TRBD2 (6 bases). The CDR3 covers 16 residues. V was pared by 5 bases and J by 3 bases, with 20 bases between. The V gene's germline CDR1 is MNHEY and CDR2 SVGEGT. CDR3 DNA sequence: TGTGCCAGCAGTACACGTAGCGGCCATATTATCTACGAGCAGTACTTC. Amino acids: CASSTRSGHIIYEQYF.

V usage is TRBV4-1 and J usage is TRBJ2-2; 8 bases fit TRBD2. Germline V CDR1 and CDR2: MGHRA, YSYEKL. Germline trimming cut 4 bases from V and 3 bases from J; bases unmatched to any gene: 13. The CDR3 has 18 amino acids. CDR3 protein: CASSPMAGAGGYTGELFF. The CDR3 DNA follows: TGCGCCAGCAGCCCCATGGCCGGGGCGGGAGGTTACACCGGGGAGCTGTTTTTT.

The gene calls are TRBV5-1 and TRBJ2-3, with TRBD1 matching over 9 bases. The CDR3 is 14 amino acids. V lost 7 bases, J lost 5 bases, and 8 bases stayed unmatched. Germline CDR1 reads SGHRS; CDR2 reads YFSETQ. CDR3 loop: CASGTGFQGDTQYF. The DNA for the CDR3 is TGCGCCAGCGGGACAGGGTTCCAGGGAGATACGCAGTATTTT.

The chain joins TRBV2 to TRBJ1-3; the D gene is possibly TRBD1 (6 bases). Trimming pared 6 bases from V and 0 bases from J, leaving 12 bases between. The CDR3 has 15 residues. CDR1 is SNHLY, CDR2 FYNNEI, per germline. The CDR3 loop reads CASRRRTDSGNTIYF. In DNA form, the CDR3 reads TGTGCCAGCAGACGGCGGACAGACTCTGGAAACACCATATATTTT.